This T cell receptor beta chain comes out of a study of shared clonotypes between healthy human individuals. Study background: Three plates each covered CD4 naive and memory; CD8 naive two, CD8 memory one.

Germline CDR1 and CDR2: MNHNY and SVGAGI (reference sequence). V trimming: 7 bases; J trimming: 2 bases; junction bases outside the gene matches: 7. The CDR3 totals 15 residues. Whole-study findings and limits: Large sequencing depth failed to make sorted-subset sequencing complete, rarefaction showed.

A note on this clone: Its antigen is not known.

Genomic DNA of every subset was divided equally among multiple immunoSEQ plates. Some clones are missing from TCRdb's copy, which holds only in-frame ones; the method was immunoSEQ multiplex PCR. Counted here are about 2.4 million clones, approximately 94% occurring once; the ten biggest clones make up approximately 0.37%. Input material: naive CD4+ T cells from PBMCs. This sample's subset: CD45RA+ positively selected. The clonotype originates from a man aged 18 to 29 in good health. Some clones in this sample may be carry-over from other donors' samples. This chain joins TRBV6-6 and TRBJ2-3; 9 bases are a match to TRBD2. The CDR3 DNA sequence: TGTGCCAGCAAGGAGACTAGCGGATACACAGATACGCAGTATTTT. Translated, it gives CASKETSGYTDTQYF.